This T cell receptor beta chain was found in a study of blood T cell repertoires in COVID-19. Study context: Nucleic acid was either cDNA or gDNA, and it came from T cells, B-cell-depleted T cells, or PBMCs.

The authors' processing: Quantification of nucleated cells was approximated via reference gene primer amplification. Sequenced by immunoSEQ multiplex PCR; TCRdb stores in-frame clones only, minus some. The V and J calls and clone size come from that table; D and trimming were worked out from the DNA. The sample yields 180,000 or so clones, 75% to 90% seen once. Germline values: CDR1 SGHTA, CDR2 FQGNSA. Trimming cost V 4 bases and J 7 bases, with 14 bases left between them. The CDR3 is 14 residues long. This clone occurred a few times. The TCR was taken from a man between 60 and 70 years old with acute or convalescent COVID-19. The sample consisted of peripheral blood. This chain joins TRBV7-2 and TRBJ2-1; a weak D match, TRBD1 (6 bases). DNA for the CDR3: TGTGCCAGCAGCTCCCGAGGGGGTTTAAATGAGCAGTTCTTC. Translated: CASSSRGGLNEQFF.